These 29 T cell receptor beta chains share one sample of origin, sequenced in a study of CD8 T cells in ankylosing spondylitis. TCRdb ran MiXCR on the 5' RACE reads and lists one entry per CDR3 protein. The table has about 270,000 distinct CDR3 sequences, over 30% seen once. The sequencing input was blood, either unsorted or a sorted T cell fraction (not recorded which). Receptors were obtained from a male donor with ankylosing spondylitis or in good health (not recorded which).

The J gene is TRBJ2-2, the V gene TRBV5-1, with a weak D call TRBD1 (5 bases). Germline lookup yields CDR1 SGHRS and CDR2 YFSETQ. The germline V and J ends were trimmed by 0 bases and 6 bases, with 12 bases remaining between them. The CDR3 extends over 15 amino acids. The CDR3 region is CASSLASGISGELFF. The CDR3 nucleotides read TGCGCCAGCAGCTTGGCGTCAGGGATATCCGGGGAGCTGTTTTTT.

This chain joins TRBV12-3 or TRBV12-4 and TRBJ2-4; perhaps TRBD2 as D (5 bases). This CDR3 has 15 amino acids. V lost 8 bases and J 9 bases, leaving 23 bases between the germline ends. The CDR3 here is CASDVSPDIRGIQYF. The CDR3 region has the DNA TGTGCCAGCGATGTTTCCCCCGACATCCGGGGCATTCAGTACTTC.

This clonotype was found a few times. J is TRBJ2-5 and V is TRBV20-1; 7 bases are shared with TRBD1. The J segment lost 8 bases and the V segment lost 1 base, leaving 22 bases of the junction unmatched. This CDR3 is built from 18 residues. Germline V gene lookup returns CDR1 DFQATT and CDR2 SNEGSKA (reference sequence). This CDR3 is CSARVNAAGTADLPTQYF. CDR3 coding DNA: TGCAGTGCTAGAGTAAACGCCGCCGGGACAGCGGACCTCCCAACCCAGTACTTC.

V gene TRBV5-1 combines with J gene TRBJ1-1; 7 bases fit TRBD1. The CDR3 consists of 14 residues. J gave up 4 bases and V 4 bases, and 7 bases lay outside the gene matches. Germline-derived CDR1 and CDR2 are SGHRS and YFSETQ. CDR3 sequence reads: CASSLTGRSTEAFF. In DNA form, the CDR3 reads TGCGCCAGCAGCCTGACAGGGAGGAGCACTGAAGCTTTCTTT.

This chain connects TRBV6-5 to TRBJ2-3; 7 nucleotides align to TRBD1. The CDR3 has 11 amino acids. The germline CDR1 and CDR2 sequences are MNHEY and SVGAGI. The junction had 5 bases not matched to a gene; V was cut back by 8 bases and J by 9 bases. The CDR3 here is CASLTGSTQYF. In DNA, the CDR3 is TGTGCCAGCCTGACAGGGTCAACGCAGTATTTT.

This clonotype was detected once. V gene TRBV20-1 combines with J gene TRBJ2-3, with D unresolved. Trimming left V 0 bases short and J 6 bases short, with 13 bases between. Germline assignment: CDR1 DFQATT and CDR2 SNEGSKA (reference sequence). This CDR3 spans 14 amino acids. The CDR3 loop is CSAREGSAKDTQYF. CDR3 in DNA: TGCAGTGCTAGAGAGGGATCAGCGAAGGATACGCAGTATTTT.

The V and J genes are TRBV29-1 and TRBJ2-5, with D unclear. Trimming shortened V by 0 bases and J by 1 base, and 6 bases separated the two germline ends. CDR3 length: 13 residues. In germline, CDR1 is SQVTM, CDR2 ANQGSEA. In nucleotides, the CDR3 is TGCAGCGTTGAAGATCGAACCCAAGAGACCCAGTACTTC. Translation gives CSVEDRTQETQYF.

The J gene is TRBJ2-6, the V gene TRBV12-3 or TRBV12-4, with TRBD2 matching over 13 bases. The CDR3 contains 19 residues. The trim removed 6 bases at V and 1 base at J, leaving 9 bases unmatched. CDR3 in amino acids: CASSKHGLAGASGANVLTF. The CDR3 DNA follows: TGTGCCAGCAGCAAACACGGACTAGCGGGGGCGTCTGGGGCCAACGTCCTGACTTTC.

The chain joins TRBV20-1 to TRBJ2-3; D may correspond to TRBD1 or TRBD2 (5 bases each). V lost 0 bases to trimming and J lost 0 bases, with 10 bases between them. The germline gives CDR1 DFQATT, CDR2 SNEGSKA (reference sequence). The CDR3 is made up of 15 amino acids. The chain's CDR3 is CSARDGATSTDTQYF. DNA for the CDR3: TGCAGTGCTAGAGACGGGGCCACTAGCACAGATACGCAGTATTTT.

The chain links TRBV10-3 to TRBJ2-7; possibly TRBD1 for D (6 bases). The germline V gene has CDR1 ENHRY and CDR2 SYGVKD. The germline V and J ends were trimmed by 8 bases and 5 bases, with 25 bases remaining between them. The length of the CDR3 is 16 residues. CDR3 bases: TGTGCCATCGGAGATGGGGTGAGGGGGAGTACTAACGAGCAGTACTTC. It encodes CAIGDGVRGSTNEQYF.

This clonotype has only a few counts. The CDR3 region has the DNA TGTGCCAGCAGCCCTTTGACAGGGCCAGCGGGGACCGGGGAGCTGTTTTTT. This codes for CASSPLTGPAGTGELFF. The chain is built from TRBV7-3 and TRBJ2-2, with D possibly being TRBD1 or TRBD2 (7 bases each). CDR3 length: 17 amino acids. With 5 bases removed from V and 5 bases from J, the gap between germline ends came to 21 bases. Germline V gene sequence: CDR1 SGHTA, CDR2 FQGTGA.

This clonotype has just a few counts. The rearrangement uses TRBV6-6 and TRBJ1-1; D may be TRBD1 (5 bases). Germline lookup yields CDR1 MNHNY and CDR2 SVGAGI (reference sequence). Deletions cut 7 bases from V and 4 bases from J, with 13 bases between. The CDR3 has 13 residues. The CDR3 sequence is CASTNLGGTEAFF. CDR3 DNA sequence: TGTGCCAGCACCAACCTGGGGGGCACTGAAGCTTTCTTT.

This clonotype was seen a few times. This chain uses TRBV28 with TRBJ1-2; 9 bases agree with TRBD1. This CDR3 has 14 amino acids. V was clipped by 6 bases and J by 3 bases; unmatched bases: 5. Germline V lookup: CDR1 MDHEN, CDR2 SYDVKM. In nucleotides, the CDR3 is TGTGCCAGCAGCGTACAGGGGGCGTACTATGGCTACACCTTC. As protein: CASSVQGAYYGYTF.

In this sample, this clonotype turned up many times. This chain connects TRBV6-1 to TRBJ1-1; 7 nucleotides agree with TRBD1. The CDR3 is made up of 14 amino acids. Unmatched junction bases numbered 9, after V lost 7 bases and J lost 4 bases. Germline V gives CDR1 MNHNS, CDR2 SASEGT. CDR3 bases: TGTGCCAGCACCATGACAGGGTTTAGCACTGAAGCTTTCTTT. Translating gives CASTMTGFSTEAFF.

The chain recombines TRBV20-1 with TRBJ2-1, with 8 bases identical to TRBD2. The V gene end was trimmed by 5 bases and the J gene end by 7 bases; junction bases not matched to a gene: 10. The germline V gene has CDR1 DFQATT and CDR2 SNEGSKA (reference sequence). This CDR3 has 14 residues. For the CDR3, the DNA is TGCAGTGCTCCCCTAGCGGGCCGAGGTAATGAGCAGTTCTTC. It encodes CSAPLAGRGNEQFF.

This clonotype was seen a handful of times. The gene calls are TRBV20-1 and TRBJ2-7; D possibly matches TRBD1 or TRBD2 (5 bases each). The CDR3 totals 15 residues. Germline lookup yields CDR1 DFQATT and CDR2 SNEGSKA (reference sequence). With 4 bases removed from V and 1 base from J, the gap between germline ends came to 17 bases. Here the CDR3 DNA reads TGCAGTGCTAAAATACCGGGACCGGAATCCTACGAGCAGTACTTC. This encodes CSAKIPGPESYEQYF.

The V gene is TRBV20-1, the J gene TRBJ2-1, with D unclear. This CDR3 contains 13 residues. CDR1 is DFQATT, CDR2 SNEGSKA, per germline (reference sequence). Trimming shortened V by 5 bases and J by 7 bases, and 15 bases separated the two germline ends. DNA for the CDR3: TGCAGTGCTCCTAGGACGAGTGGGAATGAGCAGTTCTTC. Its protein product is CSAPRTSGNEQFF.

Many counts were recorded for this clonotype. The CDR3 spells CAWSVSSYNSPLHF. CDR3 nucleotide sequence: TGTGCCTGGAGTGTCAGCTCCTATAATTCACCCCTCCACTTT. The chain links TRBV30 to TRBJ1-6; D gene unclear. Germline loops: CDR1 GTSNPN, CDR2 SVGIG (reference sequence). Trimming shortened V by 0 bases and J by 0 bases, and 3 bases separated the two germline ends. The CDR3 is 14 residues long.

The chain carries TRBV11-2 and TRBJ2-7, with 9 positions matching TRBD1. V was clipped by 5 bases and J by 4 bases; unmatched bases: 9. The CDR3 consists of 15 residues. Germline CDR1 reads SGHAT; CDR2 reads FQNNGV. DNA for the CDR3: TGTGCCAGCAGCCGGGGGACAGGGTTTGCGTACGAGCAGTACTTC. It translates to CASSRGTGFAYEQYF.

The CDR3 DNA reads TGTGCCATCAGGCCAAGCCGGAGCATGAACACTGAAGCTTTCTTT. This translates into CAIRPSRSMNTEAFF. The chain has TRBV10-3 and TRBJ1-1; D remains unclear. This CDR3 region has 15 residues. Trimming cost V 6 bases and J 0 bases, with 14 bases left between them. The germline V gene encodes CDR1 ENHRY and CDR2 SYGVKD.

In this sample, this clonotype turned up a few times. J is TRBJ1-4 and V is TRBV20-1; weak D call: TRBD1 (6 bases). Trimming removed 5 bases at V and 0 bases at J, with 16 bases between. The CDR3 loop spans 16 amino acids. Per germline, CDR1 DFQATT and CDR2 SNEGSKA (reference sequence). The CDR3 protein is CSALYLGGPTNEKLFF. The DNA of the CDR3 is TGCAGTGCTCTATACCTGGGGGGCCCAACTAATGAAAAACTGTTTTTT.

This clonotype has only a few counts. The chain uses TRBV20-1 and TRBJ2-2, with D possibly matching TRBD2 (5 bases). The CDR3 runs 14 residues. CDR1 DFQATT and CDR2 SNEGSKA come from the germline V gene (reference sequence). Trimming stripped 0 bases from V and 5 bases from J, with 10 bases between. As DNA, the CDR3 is TGCAGTGCTAGAGATCGGGGAGCGACCGGGGAGCTGTTTTTT. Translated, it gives CSARDRGATGELFF.

The CDR3 here is CASSKTLLAEGTDTQYF. Here the CDR3 DNA reads TGTGCCAGCAGCAAAACGTTGCTAGCGGAGGGCACAGATACGCAGTATTTT. The rearrangement links TRBV7-6 to TRBJ2-3; 7 nucleotides align to TRBD2. The germline gives CDR1 SGHVS, CDR2 FNYEAQ. V was clipped by 5 bases and J by 1 base; unmatched bases: 12. This CDR3 has 17 residues.

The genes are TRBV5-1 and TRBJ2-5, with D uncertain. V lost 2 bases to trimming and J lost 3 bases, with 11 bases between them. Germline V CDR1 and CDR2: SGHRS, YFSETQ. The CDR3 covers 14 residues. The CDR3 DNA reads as TGCGCCAGCAGCTTCCTTCAAAGTAAAGAGACCCAGTACTTC. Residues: CASSFLQSKETQYF.

The CDR3 loop is CASSLGVAGATLTNTGELFF. CDR3 DNA: TGTGCCAGCAGCTTAGGGGTAGCGGGGGCGACCCTGACGAACACCGGGGAGCTGTTTTTT. This sequence joins TRBV11-2 and TRBJ2-2; 9 bases are a match to TRBD2. Looked up from germline, CDR1 is SGHAT and CDR2 is FQNNGV. The CDR3 extends over 20 amino acids. J was trimmed by 0 bases and V by 1 base; bases with no gene match: 12.

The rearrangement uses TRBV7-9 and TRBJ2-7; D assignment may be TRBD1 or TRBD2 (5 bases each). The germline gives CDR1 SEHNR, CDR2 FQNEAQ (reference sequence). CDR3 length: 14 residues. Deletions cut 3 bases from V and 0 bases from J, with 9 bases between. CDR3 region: CASSLGPLSYEQYF. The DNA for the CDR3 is TGTGCCAGCAGCTTGGGACCGCTCTCCTACGAGCAGTACTTC.

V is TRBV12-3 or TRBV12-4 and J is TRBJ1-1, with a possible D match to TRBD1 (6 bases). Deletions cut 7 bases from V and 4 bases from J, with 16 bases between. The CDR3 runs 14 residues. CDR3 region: CASNFAAGVTEAFF. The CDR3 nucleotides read TGTGCCAGCAATTTCGCCGCAGGGGTCACTGAAGCTTTCTTT.

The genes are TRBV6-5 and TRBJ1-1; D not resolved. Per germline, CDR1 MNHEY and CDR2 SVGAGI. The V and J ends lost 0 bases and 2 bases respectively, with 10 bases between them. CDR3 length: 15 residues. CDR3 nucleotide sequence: TGTGCCAGCAGTTACTCGACCAGGAAAAACACTGAAGCTTTCTTT. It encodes CASSYSTRKNTEAFF.

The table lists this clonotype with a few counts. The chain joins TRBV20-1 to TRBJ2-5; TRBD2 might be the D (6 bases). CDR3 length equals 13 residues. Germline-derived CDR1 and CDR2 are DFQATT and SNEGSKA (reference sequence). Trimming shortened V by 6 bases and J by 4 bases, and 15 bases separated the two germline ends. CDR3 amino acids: CSALRAEGETQYF. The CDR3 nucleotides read TGCAGTGCCCTTCGGGCGGAGGGAGAGACCCAGTACTTC.